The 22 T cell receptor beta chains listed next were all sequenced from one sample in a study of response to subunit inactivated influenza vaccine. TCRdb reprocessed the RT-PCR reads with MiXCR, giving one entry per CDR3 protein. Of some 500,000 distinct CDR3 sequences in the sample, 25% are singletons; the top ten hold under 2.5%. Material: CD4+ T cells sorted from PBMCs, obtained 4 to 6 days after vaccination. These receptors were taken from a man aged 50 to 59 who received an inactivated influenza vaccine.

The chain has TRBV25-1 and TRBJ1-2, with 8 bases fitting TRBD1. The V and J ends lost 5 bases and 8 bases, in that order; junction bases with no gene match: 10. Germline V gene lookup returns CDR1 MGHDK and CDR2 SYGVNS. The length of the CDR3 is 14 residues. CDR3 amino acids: CASSFPGQEEGYTF. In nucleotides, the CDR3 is TGTGCCAGCAGTTTTCCGGGACAGGAGGAGGGCTACACCTTC.

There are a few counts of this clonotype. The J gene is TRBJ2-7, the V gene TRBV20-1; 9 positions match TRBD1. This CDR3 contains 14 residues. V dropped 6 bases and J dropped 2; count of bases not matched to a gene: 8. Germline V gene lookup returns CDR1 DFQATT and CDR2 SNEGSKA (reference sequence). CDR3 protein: CSARGQGRTYEQYF. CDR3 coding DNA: TGCAGTGCGCGTGGACAGGGGCGGACCTACGAGCAGTACTTC.

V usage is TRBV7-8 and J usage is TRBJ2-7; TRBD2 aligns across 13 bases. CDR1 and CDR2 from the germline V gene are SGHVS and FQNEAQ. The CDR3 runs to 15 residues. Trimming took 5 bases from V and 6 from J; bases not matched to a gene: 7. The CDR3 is CASSLSLAGGVEQYF. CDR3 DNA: TGTGCCAGCAGCCTCTCACTAGCGGGGGGGGTCGAGCAGTACTTC. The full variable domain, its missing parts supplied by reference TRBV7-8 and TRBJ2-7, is GAGVSQSPRYKVAKRGQDVALRCDPISGHVSLFWYQQALGQGPEFLTYFQNEAQLDKSGLPSDRFFAERPEGSVSTLKIQRTQQEDSAVYLCASSLSLAGGVEQYFGPGTRLTVT.

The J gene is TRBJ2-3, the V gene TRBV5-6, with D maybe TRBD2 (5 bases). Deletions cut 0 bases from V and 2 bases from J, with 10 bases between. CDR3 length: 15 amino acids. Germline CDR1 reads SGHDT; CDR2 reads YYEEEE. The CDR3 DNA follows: TGTGCCAGCAGCTTGGGTAGCGCAATCACAGATACGCAGTATTTT. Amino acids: CASSLGSAITDTQYF. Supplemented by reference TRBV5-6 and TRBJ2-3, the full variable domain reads DAGVTQSPTHLIKTRGQQVTLRCSPKSGHDTVSWYQQALGQGPQFIFQYYEEEERQRGNFPDRFSGHQFPNYSSELNVNALLLGDSALYLCASSLGSAITDTQYFGPGTRLTVL.

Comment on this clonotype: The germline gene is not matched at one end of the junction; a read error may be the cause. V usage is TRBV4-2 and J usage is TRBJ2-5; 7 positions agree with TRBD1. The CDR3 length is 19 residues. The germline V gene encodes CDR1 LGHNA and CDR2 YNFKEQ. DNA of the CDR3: TGTGCCAGCAGCCAAGCAGGACAGGCCCGTCTACCCGTCGAAGAGACCAAGTACTTC. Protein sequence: CASSQAGQARLPVEETKYF.

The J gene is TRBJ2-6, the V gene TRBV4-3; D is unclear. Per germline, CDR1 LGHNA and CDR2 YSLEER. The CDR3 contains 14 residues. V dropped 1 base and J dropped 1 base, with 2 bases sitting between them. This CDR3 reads CASSQASGANVLTF. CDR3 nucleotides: TGCGCCAGCAGCCAAGCTTCTGGGGCCAACGTCCTGACTTTC.

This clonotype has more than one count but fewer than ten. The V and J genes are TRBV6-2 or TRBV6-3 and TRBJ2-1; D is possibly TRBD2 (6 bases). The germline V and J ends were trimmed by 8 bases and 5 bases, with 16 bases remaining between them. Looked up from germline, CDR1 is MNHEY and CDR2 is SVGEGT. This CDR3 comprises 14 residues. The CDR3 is CASRRSAGNNEQFF. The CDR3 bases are TGTGCCAGCCGCAGGAGTGCGGGAAACAATGAGCAGTTCTTC.

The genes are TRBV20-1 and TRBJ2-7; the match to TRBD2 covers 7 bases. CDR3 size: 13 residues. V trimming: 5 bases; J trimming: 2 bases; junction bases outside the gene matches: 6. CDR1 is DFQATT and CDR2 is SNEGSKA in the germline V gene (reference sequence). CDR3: CSAASSGTYEQYF. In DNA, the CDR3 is TGCAGTGCTGCCTCTAGCGGAACCTACGAGCAGTACTTC.

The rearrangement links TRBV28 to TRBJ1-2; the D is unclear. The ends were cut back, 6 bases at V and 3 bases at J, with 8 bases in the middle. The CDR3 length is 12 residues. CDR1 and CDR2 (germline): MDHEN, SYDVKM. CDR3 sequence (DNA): TGTGCCAGCAGATACGGGGACTATGGCTACACCTTC. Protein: CASRYGDYGYTF.

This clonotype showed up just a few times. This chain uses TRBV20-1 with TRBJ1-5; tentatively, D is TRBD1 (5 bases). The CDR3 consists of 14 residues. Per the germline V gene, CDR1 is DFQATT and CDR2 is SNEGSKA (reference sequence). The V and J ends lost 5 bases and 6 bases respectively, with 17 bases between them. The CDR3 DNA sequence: TGCAGTGCTTCAACGGGGGAACGGGGTCAGCCCCAGCATTTT. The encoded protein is CSASTGERGQPQHF.

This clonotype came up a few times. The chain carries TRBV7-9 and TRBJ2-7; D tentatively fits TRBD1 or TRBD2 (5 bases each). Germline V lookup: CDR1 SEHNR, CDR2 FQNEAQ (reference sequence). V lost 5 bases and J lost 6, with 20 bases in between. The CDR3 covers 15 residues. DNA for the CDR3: TGTGCCAGCAGCCCCCTTGGGTCGGGGCTCATCGAGCAGTACTTC. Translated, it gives CASSPLGSGLIEQYF.

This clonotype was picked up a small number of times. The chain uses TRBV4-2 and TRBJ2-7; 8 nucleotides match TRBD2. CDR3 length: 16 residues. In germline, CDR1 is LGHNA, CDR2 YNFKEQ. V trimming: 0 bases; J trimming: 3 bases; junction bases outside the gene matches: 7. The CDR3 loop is CASSQEGREVYYEQYF. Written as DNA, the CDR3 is TGTGCCAGCAGCCAAGAGGGGCGGGAGGTGTACTACGAGCAGTACTTC.

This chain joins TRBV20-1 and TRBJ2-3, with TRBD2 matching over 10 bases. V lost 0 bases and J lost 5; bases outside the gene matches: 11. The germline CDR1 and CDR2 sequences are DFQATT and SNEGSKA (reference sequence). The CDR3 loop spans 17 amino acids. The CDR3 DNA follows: TGCAGTGCTAGAGACCCCACTAGCGGGGTTCTCCGAGATACGCAGTATTTT. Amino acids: CSARDPTSGVLRDTQYF.

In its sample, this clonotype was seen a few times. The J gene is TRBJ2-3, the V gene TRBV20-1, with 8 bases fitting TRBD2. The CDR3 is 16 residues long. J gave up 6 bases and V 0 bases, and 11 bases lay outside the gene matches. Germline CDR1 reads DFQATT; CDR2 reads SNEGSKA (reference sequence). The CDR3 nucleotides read TGCAGTGCTAGAGATCAAACGGGGGGGGCCGGGGATACGCAGTATTTT. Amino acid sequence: CSARDQTGGAGDTQYF.

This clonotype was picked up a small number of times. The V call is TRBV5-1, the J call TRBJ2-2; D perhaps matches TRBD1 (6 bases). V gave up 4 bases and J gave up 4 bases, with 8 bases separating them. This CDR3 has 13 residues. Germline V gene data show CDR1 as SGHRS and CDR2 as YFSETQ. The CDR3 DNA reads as TGCGCCAGCAGCGGACAGTTCACCGGGGAGCTGTTTTTT. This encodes CASSGQFTGELFF.

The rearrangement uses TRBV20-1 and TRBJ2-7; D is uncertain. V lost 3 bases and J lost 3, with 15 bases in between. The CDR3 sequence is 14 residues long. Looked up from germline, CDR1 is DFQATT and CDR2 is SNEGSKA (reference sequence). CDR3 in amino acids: CSASPDVPRYEQYF. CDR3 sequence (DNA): TGCAGTGCTAGCCCCGATGTACCCCGCTACGAGCAGTACTTC.

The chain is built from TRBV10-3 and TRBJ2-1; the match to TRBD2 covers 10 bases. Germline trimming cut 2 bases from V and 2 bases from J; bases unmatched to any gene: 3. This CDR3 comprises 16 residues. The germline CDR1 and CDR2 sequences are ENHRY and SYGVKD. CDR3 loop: CAISETSGTTYNEQFF. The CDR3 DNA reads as TGTGCCATCAGTGAGACTAGCGGGACTACCTACAATGAGCAGTTCTTC.

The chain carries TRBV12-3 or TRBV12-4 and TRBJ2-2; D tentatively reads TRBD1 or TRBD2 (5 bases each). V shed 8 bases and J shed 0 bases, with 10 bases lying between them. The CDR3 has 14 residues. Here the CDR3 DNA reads TGTGCCAGCGGGGACGGATCGAACACCGGGGAGCTGTTTTTT. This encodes CASGDGSNTGELFF.

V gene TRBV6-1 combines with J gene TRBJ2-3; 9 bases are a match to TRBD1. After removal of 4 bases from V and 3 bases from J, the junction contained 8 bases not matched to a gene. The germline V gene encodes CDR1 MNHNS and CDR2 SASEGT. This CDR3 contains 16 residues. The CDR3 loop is CASSAGTGMFTDTQYF. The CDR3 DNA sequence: TGTGCCAGCAGTGCCGGGACAGGGATGTTTACAGATACGCAGTATTTT.

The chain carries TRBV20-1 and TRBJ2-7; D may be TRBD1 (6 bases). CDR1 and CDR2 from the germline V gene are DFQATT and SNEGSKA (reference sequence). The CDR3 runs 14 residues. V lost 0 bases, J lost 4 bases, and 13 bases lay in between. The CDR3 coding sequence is TGCAGTGCTAGAGATTTAGGGGGTTCATACGAGCAGTACTTC. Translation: CSARDLGGSYEQYF.

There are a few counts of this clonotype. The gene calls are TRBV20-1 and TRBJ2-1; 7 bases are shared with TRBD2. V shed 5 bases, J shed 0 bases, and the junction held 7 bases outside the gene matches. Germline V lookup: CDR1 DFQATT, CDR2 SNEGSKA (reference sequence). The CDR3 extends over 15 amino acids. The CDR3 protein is CSADGGSTSYNEQFF. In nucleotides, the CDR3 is TGCAGTGCTGACGGCGGGAGCACCTCCTACAATGAGCAGTTCTTC.

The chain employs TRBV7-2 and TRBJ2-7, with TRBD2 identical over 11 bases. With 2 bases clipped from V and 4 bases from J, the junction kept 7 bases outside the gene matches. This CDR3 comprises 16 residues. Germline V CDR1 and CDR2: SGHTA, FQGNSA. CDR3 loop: CASSLSVAGGRYEQYF. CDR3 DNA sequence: TGTGCCAGCAGCTTAAGTGTAGCGGGGGGGCGGTACGAGCAGTACTTC.